The 29 T cell receptor beta chains presented below share a single source sample, sequenced in a study of cytomegalovirus exposure and HLA in healthy donors. The primer mix had 60 Vbeta and 13 Jbeta primers. Method: immunoSEQ multiplex PCR; TCRdb's copy keeps in-frame clones and lacks some. The sample gives more than 100,000 clones, approximately 72% of which show up once; about 1.5% is in the top ten. The specimen sequenced was PBMCs. These receptors came from a man aged 18 to 29 in good health and CMV-seronegative.

The gene calls are TRBV10-1 and TRBJ2-7; 10 positions match TRBD2. Germline V gives CDR1 WNHNN, CDR2 SYGVQD (reference sequence). J was trimmed by 3 bases and V by 8 bases; bases with no gene match: 7. CDR3 length: 14 amino acids. In nucleotides, the CDR3 is TGCGCCAGCTCGGAGCGGGAGGGCCTCTACGAGCAGTACTTC. Translation: CASSEREGLYEQYF.

With respect to this clone: Its ends do not fully match the called genes, so a read error is possible. V and J are TRBV4-3 and TRBJ2-2; maybe TRBD1 (6 bases). The CDR3 is made up of 16 amino acids. Germline V gene sequence: CDR1 LGHNA, CDR2 YSLEER. This CDR3 reads CARSNRPGHWGGELFF. For the CDR3, the DNA is TGCGCCCGCAGCAACCGTCCGGGACACTGGGGCGGGGAGCTGTTTTTT.

The CDR3 here is CASSGTGGEAFF. In DNA form, the CDR3 reads TGTGCCAGCAGCGGTACAGGGGGGGAAGCTTTCTTT. This chain connects TRBV9 to TRBJ1-1, with TRBD1 matching 8 bases. V lost 3 bases, J lost 8 bases, and 3 bases stayed unmatched. The CDR3 contains 12 residues. Looked up from germline, CDR1 is SGDLS and CDR2 is YYNGEE.

The rearrangement uses TRBV28 and TRBJ2-7, with 7 bases matching TRBD2. Germline assignment: CDR1 MDHEN and CDR2 SYDVKM. The CDR3 has 15 residues. Germline trimming cut 8 bases from V and 7 bases from J; bases unmatched to any gene: 17. In DNA, the CDR3 is TGTGCCAGCCCCCCTCGGGCGGGAGAAGTTGGGGAGCAGTACTTC. It encodes CASPPRAGEVGEQYF.

This clone showed up just a few times. The chain combines TRBV5-1 with TRBJ1-2; the D gene is possibly TRBD1 (5 bases). This CDR3 is built from 17 residues. Trimming left V 0 bases short and J 0 bases short, with 15 bases between. The V gene's germline CDR1 is SGHRS and CDR2 YFSETQ. CDR3 amino acids: CASSLVLGLQANYGYTF. The CDR3 coding sequence is TGCGCCAGCAGCTTGGTGTTGGGACTTCAGGCTAACTATGGCTACACCTTC.

The J gene is TRBJ2-5, the V gene TRBV6-6, with 9 nucleotides matching TRBD1. The CDR3 has 16 amino acids. The trim removed 4 bases at V and 5 bases at J, leaving 11 bases unmatched. Germline assignment: CDR1 MNHNY and CDR2 SVGAGI (reference sequence). The CDR3 DNA sequence: TGTGCCAGCAGTTTCTCAGGACAGGGGAGGTTGGAGACCCAGTACTTC. Translating gives CASSFSGQGRLETQYF.

This clone has only a few counts. The chain carries TRBV7-2 and TRBJ1-5; D possibly corresponds to TRBD1 (5 bases). V shed 5 bases and J shed 8 bases, with 16 bases lying between them. CDR1 and CDR2 (germline): SGHTA, FQGNSA. The length of the CDR3 is 14 residues. The CDR3 DNA follows: TGTGCCAGCAGCCCCCAAGCAGCGGGGGAGCCCCAGCATTTT. This encodes CASSPQAAGEPQHF.

A single count supports this clone. V usage is TRBV29-1 and J usage is TRBJ2-3; a possible D gene is TRBD2 (6 bases). Germline V CDR1 and CDR2: SQVTM, ANQGSEA. V lost 7 bases and J 2 bases, leaving 13 bases between the germline ends. This CDR3 has 13 residues. The CDR3 sequence: CSGNGRNTDTQYF. CDR3 sequence (DNA): TGCAGCGGGAACGGGAGAAACACAGATACGCAGTATTTT.

The rearrangement uses TRBV4-2 and TRBJ2-3, with 7 bases that match TRBD2. CDR1 is LGHNA and CDR2 is YNFKEQ in the germline V gene. V lost 2 bases and J lost 3; bases outside the gene matches: 2. The CDR3 covers 14 residues. CDR3 sequence (DNA): TGTGCCAGCAGCCAAAAGCGGGGAACAGATACGCAGTATTTT. As protein: CASSQKRGTDTQYF.

This chain uses TRBV28 with TRBJ1-1; the match to TRBD1 covers 12 bases. This CDR3 is 16 amino acids long. Trimming took 8 bases from V and 5 from J; bases not matched to a gene: 12. The germline V gene has CDR1 MDHEN and CDR2 SYDVKM. CDR3 nucleotides: TGTGCCAGCCGAGGGACAGGGGGCTTTTCCGGGACTGAAGCTTTCTTT. Translation: CASRGTGGFSGTEAFF.

This clone occurred a few times. J is TRBJ2-1 and V is TRBV9; 8 bases line up with TRBD2. Germline V gene lookup returns CDR1 SGDLS and CDR2 YYNGEE. The CDR3 is 15 residues long. The V gene end was trimmed by 0 bases and the J gene end by 8 bases; junction bases not matched to a gene: 7. Written as DNA, the CDR3 is TGTGCCAGCAGCGTAGCGGGGGGGCGCACGGATGAGCAGTTCTTC. The encoded protein is CASSVAGGRTDEQFF. Drawing the rest from reference TRBV9 and TRBJ2-1, the complete variable domain is DSGVTQTPKHLITATGQRVTLRCSPRSGDLSVYWYQQSLDQGLQFLIQYYNGEERAKGNILERFSAQQFPDLHSELNLSSLELGDSALYFCASSVAGGRTDEQFFGPGTRLTVL.

The gene calls are TRBV28 and TRBJ1-5, with D hard to call. Germline values: CDR1 MDHEN, CDR2 SYDVKM. Trimming took off 1 base at V and 8 bases at J, with 9 bases between the two ends. There are 13 residues in the CDR3. CDR3 DNA sequence: TGTGCCAGCAGTTTATATGAACTCGAGCCCCAGCATTTT. Protein: CASSLYELEPQHF.

The chain uses TRBV28 and TRBJ2-7; the match to TRBD2 covers 8 bases. CDR3 size: 15 residues. The germline V gene encodes CDR1 MDHEN and CDR2 SYDVKM. The V and J ends lost 6 bases and 7 bases, in that order; junction bases with no gene match: 14. The CDR3 loop reads CASSPIRSGSCEQYF. In DNA form, the CDR3 reads TGTGCCAGCAGCCCAATTCGGAGCGGGAGTTGTGAGCAGTACTTC.

This rearrangement joins TRBV30 to TRBJ2-7; tentative D call: TRBD2 (5 bases). The V end lost 8 bases, the J end lost 2 bases, and 7 bases lay between the germline ends. Per the germline V gene, CDR1 is GTSNPN and CDR2 is SVGIG (reference sequence). The CDR3 covers 10 residues. CDR3 amino acids: CAVGAYEQYF. CDR3 sequence (DNA): TGTGCCGTCGGGGCCTACGAGCAGTACTTC.

The J gene is TRBJ2-7, the V gene TRBV18; 7 nucleotides match TRBD1. V dropped 3 bases and J dropped 2; count of bases not matched to a gene: 4. CDR3 length: 14 residues. Germline-derived CDR1 and CDR2 are KGHSH and LQKENI. In DNA, the CDR3 is TGTGCCAGCTCACCCCGGGACAGACCCTACGAGCAGTACTTC. Encoded protein: CASSPRDRPYEQYF.

The chain employs TRBV6-5 and TRBJ1-1; no reliable D call. The CDR3 loop spans 13 amino acids. Between the trimmed V and J ends, which lost 0 bases and 7 bases, there was a span of 9 bases. Per the germline V gene, CDR1 is MNHEY and CDR2 is SVGAGI. Here the CDR3 reads CASSYSSLSEAFF. CDR3 DNA sequence: TGTGCCAGCAGTTACTCTTCTCTCAGTGAAGCTTTCTTT.

This chain links TRBV19 with TRBJ2-5, with TRBD1 matching 12 bases. Germline V gene sequence: CDR1 LNHDA, CDR2 SQIVND (reference sequence). This CDR3 has 15 residues. Losses at the gene ends were 7 bases for V and 7 bases for J; bases not matched to a gene: 10. The CDR3 sequence: CASNPGTGGLGTQYF. The CDR3 DNA follows: TGTGCCAGTAACCCCGGGACAGGGGGCTTGGGGACCCAGTACTTC. Variable domain in full (rest from reference TRBV19 and TRBJ2-5): DGGITQSPKYLFRKEGQNVTLSCEQNLNHDAMYWYRQDPGQGLRLIYYSQIVNDFQKGDIAEGYSVSREKKESFPLTVTSAQKNPTAFYLCASNPGTGGLGTQYFGPGTRLLVL.

The rearrangement uses TRBV7-2 and TRBJ2-5; tentative D call: TRBD2 (5 bases). The CDR3 has 15 amino acids. The V and J ends lost 2 bases and 3 bases respectively, with 13 bases between them. The germline CDR1 and CDR2 sequences are SGHTA and FQGNSA. The CDR3 loop is CASSLKGGWEETQYF. The CDR3 DNA follows: TGTGCCAGCAGCTTAAAGGGCGGGTGGGAAGAGACCCAGTACTTC.

The chain employs TRBV19 and TRBJ2-1; tentative D call: TRBD1 (5 bases). Germline-derived CDR1 and CDR2 are LNHDA and SQIVND (reference sequence). This CDR3 is built from 11 residues. Trimming stripped 6 bases from V and 7 bases from J, with 7 bases between. CDR3 bases: TGTGCCAGTAGCAGGGAAAATGAGCAGTTCTTC. Its protein is CASSRENEQFF.

This clone was seen a handful of times. Other DNA sequences in this specimen translate into the identical CDR3. The J gene is TRBJ1-5, the V gene TRBV15, with unresolved D. Trimming shortened V by 0 bases and J by 2 bases, and 5 bases separated the two germline ends. The germline gives CDR1 LNHNV, CDR2 YYDKDF (reference sequence). CDR3 size: 14 residues. The CDR3, as DNA: TGTGCCACCAGCAGAGATCGGGGCAATCAGCCCCAGCATTTT. Its translation is CATSRDRGNQPQHF.

The V gene is TRBV6-5, the J gene TRBJ2-2; perhaps TRBD1 as D (6 bases). CDR3 length equals 12 residues. CDR1 and CDR2 (germline): MNHEY, SVGAGI. V was pared by 6 bases and J by 6 bases, with 8 bases between. CDR3 DNA: TGTGCCAGCAGCCGGACAGCCGGGGAGCTGTTTTTT. Residues: CASSRTAGELFF.

V is TRBV11-2 and J is TRBJ2-5, with 7 bases lining up with TRBD2. The CDR3 length is 15 residues. Trimming took 1 base from V and 4 from J; bases not matched to a gene: 6. The germline CDR1 and CDR2 sequences are SGHAT and FQNNGV. This CDR3 is CASSLGDYPRETQYF. CDR3 DNA sequence: TGTGCCAGCAGCTTAGGGGACTATCCTAGAGAGACCCAGTACTTC.

V usage is TRBV25-1 and J usage is TRBJ2-7; 10 nucleotides match TRBD1. Germline trimming cut 6 bases from V and 3 bases from J; bases unmatched to any gene: 2. This CDR3 contains 13 residues. Germline V gene sequence: CDR1 MGHDK, CDR2 SYGVNS. The CDR3 loop reads CASRGQGRYEQYF. The CDR3 DNA sequence: TGTGCCAGCAGGGGACAGGGGCGCTACGAGCAGTACTTC.

The CDR3 loop is CASNLGTNTGELFF. The CDR3 nucleotides read TGTGCCAGCAATTTAGGGACAAACACCGGGGAGCTGTTTTTT. The chain carries TRBV6-5 and TRBJ2-2; perhaps TRBD1 as D (6 bases). The germline V gene encodes CDR1 MNHEY and CDR2 SVGAGI. This CDR3 has 14 amino acids. Trimming stripped 7 bases from V and 2 bases from J, with 11 bases between.

The chain joins TRBV5-5 to TRBJ2-2; the match to TRBD2 covers 7 bases. Germline values: CDR1 SGHKS, CDR2 YYEKEE (reference sequence). The V gene end was trimmed by 4 bases and the J gene end by 5 bases; junction bases not matched to a gene: 14. This CDR3 is built from 17 residues. The CDR3 region has the DNA TGTGCCAGCAGCACAGGAATCTGGGGGGGAAAAACCGGGGAGCTGTTTTTT. Translated: CASSTGIWGGKTGELFF.

The V gene is TRBV30, the J gene TRBJ2-7; 12 bases line up with TRBD1. Germline V lookup: CDR1 GTSNPN, CDR2 SVGIG (reference sequence). The CDR3 is 14 residues long. Trimming removed 4 bases from V and 6 bases from J; junction bases left unmatched: 7. The CDR3 bases are TGTGCCTGGAACCTCGGGACAGGGGGCGGCGAGCAGTACTTC. Amino acid sequence: CAWNLGTGGGEQYF. The full variable domain, in which reference TRBV30 and TRBJ2-7 provide the parts outside the CDR3, is SQTIHQWPATLVQPVGSPLSLECTVEGTSNPNLYWYRQAAGRGLQLLFYSVGIGQISSEVPQNLSASRPQDRQFILSSKKLLLSDSGFYLCAWNLGTGGGEQYFGPGTRLTVT.

The rearrangement links TRBV7-9 to TRBJ1-2, with D possibly being TRBD1 (5 bases). CDR1 is SEHNR, CDR2 FQNEAQ, per germline (reference sequence). V lost 6 bases and J lost 0, with 14 bases in between. The CDR3 covers 15 residues. The DNA for the CDR3 is TGTGCCAGCAGGTCTCTCGGGGGGGCTAACTATGGCTACACCTTC. Translated: CASRSLGGANYGYTF.

J is TRBJ2-3 and V is TRBV7-9; 12 bases are shared with TRBD2. Losses at the gene ends were 3 bases for V and 5 bases for J; bases not matched to a gene: 3. Germline CDR1 reads SEHNR; CDR2 reads FQNEAQ (reference sequence). The CDR3 is 15 residues long. The CDR3 DNA follows: TGTGCCAGCAGCTTCGGACTAGCGGGGTTAGATACGCAGTATTTT. As protein: CASSFGLAGLDTQYF.

A remark on this clone: At one end, the junction sequence differs from germline, possibly due to a read error. This chain links TRBV5-4 with TRBJ2-4, with 8 bases identical to TRBD1. The CDR3 loop spans 13 amino acids. Looked up from germline, CDR1 is SGHNT and CDR2 is YYREEE (reference sequence). This CDR3 reads CASSMPTGAGECF. Here the CDR3 DNA reads TGTGCCAGCAGCATGCCGACAGGGGCCGGAGAATGCTTC.